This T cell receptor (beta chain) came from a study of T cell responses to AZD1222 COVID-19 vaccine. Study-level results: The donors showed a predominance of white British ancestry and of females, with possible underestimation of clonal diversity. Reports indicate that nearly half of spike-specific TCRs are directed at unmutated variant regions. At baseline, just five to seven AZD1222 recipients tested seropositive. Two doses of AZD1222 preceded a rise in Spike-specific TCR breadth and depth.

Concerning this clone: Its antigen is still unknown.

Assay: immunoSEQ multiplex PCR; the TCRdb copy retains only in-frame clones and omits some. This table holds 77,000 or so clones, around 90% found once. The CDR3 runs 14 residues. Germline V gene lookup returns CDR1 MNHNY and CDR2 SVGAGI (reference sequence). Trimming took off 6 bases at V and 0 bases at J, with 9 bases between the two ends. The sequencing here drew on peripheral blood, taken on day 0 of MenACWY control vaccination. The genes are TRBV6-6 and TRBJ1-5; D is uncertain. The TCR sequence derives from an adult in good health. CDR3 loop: CASRFIPSNQPQHF. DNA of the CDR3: TGTGCCAGCAGGTTCATTCCTAGCAATCAGCCCCAGCATTTT.